This T cell receptor (beta chain) was captured in a study of T cell responses to AZD1222 COVID-19 vaccine. This CDR3 comprises 13 residues. Trimming removed 6 bases at V and 8 bases at J, with 14 bases between. CDR1 MDHEN and CDR2 SYDVKM come from the germline V gene. Of note for this clone: Its antigen is not identified.

TCRdb keeps only in-frame clones here, not all; method: immunoSEQ multiplex PCR. Of some 170,000 clones listed, approximately 90% were seen once; the top ten hold approximately 4%. Study findings and constraints: The donor group comprised mostly white British people and more females; the analysis possibly underestimated clonal diversity.

The sample was peripheral blood, taken 28 days after the second dose of the MenACWY control vaccine. The chain recombines TRBV28 with TRBJ2-1; perhaps D is TRBD1 or TRBD2 (5 bases each). The clonotype originates from an adult who received the MenACWY meningococcal vaccine as a control. The CDR3 is CASSGANRYEQFF. CDR3 bases: TGTGCCAGCAGCGGGGCCAACCGATATGAGCAGTTCTTC.